These T cell receptor beta chains were read from a single sample in a study of T cell responses to AZD1222 COVID-19 vaccine. Some clones are missing from TCRdb's copy, which holds only in-frame ones; the method was immunoSEQ multiplex PCR. Of 35,000 to 45,000 clones detected, about three quarters appear once; the ten largest clones hold 3.5% to 5%. The source material was peripheral blood, sampled on day 0 of AZD1222 vaccination. Source of these receptors: an adult in good health. Each CDR3 is given with its conserved first and last residue. The D gene is left open where the match is weak. Clone size is given for some rows only: seen once, a few or many times, or a class if the clone is expanded.

v_gene: TRBV29-1; abundance: -; j_gene: TRBJ2-7; d_gene: -; CDR3nt: TGCAGCGTTGAAGATCTGGCAGGCTCAACCTACGAGCAGTACTTC; CDR3aa: CSVEDLAGSTYEQYF
v_gene: TRBV2; abundance: -; j_gene: TRBJ2-5; d_gene: TRBD2; CDR3nt: TGTGCCAGCAAGGGACTAGCGGGGGGGGACCTCGGGACCCAGTACTTC; CDR3aa: CASKGLAGGDLGTQYF
v_gene: TRBV3-1/TRBV3-2; abundance: -; j_gene: TRBJ1-2; d_gene: TRBD1; CDR3nt: TGTGCCAGCAGCCTCGGGACAGGGGTGGGCTACACCTTC; CDR3aa: CASSLGTGVGYTF
v_gene: TRBV7-2; abundance: -; j_gene: TRBJ1-1; d_gene: -; CDR3nt: TGTGCCAGCAGCTTGGGATTGGGGGGCACTGAAGCTTTCTTT; CDR3aa: CASSLGLGGTEAFF
v_gene: TRBV19; abundance: once; j_gene: TRBJ2-7; d_gene: TRBD1; CDR3nt: TGTGCCAGTAGTATGCTACAGGGGGCCTCCTACGAGCAGTACTTC; CDR3aa: CASSMLQGASYEQYF
v_gene: TRBV5-1; abundance: -; j_gene: TRBJ2-7; d_gene: -; CDR3nt: TGCGCCAGCAGCTTGGGCGCCTTCCTCCTCCACGAGCAGTACTTC; CDR3aa: CASSLGAFLLHEQYF
v_gene: TRBV29-1; abundance: -; j_gene: TRBJ2-2; d_gene: TRBD2; CDR3nt: TGCAGCGTTACCGGACTAGCGGGGGGTCTCGGGGAGCTGTTTTTT; CDR3aa: CSVTGLAGGLGELFF
v_gene: TRBV27; abundance: -; j_gene: TRBJ2-3; d_gene: -; CDR3nt: TGTGCCAGCAGTACCTCGGGGTTTGACACAGATACGCAGTATTTT; CDR3aa: CASSTSGFDTDTQYF
v_gene: TRBV7-9; abundance: -; j_gene: TRBJ1-2; d_gene: -; CDR3nt: TGTGCCAGCAGCTACGACCTCTATGGCTACACCTTC; CDR3aa: CASSYDLYGYTF
v_gene: TRBV5-4; abundance: -; j_gene: TRBJ2-1; d_gene: -; CDR3nt: TGTGCCAGCAGCTTGGGAGGGGGGAGTGAGCAGTTCTTC; CDR3aa: CASSLGGGSEQFF
v_gene: TRBV2; abundance: -; j_gene: TRBJ1-2; d_gene: TRBD1; CDR3nt: TGTGCCAGCAGGACCGGACAGGGAGGGTATGGCTACACCTTC; CDR3aa: CASRTGQGGYGYTF
v_gene: TRBV12-3/TRBV12-4; abundance: few; j_gene: TRBJ1-5; d_gene: -; CDR3nt: TGTGCCAGCAGTTTGGACGGGAATCAGCCCCAGCATTTT; CDR3aa: CASSLDGNQPQHF
v_gene: TRBV5-1; abundance: -; j_gene: TRBJ2-5; d_gene: -; CDR3nt: TGCGCCAGCAGCCCGGGAAACCCCGGCGGCGGAGAGACCCAGTACTTC; CDR3aa: CASSPGNPGGGETQYF
v_gene: TRBV4-3; abundance: once; j_gene: TRBJ1-4; d_gene: -; CDR3nt: TGCGCCAGCAGCCAATGGTATTCTCGGGAAAAACTGTTTTTT; CDR3aa: CASSQWYSREKLFF
v_gene: TRBV19; abundance: few; j_gene: TRBJ1-1; d_gene: -; CDR3nt: TGTGCCAGTAGGGCGGTCACTGAAGCTTTCTTT; CDR3aa: CASRAVTEAFF
v_gene: TRBV29-1; abundance: -; j_gene: TRBJ1-4; d_gene: TRBD1; CDR3nt: TGCAGCGCCCTGGACAGGGATAATGAAAAACTGTTTTTT; CDR3aa: CSALDRDNEKLFF